Each of the 3 T cell receptor beta chains below was sequenced from the same sample in a study of early T cells in non-severe SARS-CoV-2 infection. TCRdb called the 5' RACE reads again in MiXCR, with one record for every CDR3 protein. The table includes roughly 110,000 distinct CDR3 sequences, 11% detected once. Source material: whole blood. The receptors derive from an adult who was a healthcare worker with PCR-confirmed SARS-CoV-2 infection or an uninfected control (not recorded which).

This clonotype was recorded at least ten times. The chain uses TRBV7-8 and TRBJ2-4; D gene ambiguous. The V end was cut by 1 base, the J end by 1 base, with 2 bases between. The germline CDR1 and CDR2 sequences are SGHVS and FQNEAQ. The CDR3 length is 13 residues. CDR3: CASSLGAKNIQYF. CDR3 nucleotide sequence: TGTGCCAGCAGCTTAGGTGCCAAAAACATTCAGTACTTC.

This clonotype has at least ten counts. V gene TRBV12-3 or TRBV12-4 combines with J gene TRBJ2-5, with TRBD2 matching over 9 bases. V was pared by 7 bases and J by 2 bases, with 8 bases of the junction left unmatched. This CDR3 comprises 15 residues. CDR3 loop: CASNPTAGGQETQYF. The CDR3 DNA follows: TGTGCCAGCAACCCGACGGCGGGAGGGCAAGAGACCCAGTACTTC.

This clonotype has a count of ten or more. The chain couples TRBV12-3 or TRBV12-4 to TRBJ2-1; 9 bases are a match to TRBD2. V was pared by 5 bases and J by 7 bases, with 3 bases of the junction left unmatched. CDR3 length: 13 residues. Written as DNA, the CDR3 is TGTGCCAGCAGTGAGCGGGGGGTGAATGAGCAGTTCTTC. Its protein is CASSERGVNEQFF.